The clone carrying this TCR beta chain was picked up one time. Its target is unknown. Extraction and reverse transcription of RNA yielded cDNA as the sequencing template. The data were produced by immunoSEQ multiplex PCR, yet TCRdb's version contains in-frame clones alone and is incomplete. The profile shows about 160,000 clones, roughly two thirds of them singletons. The sample originates from a study of CD8+ T cells in alopecia areata. For the study at large: Each of the treated patients was given oral tofacitinib, 5 to 10 mg twice daily, for moderate-to-severe alopecia areata. Study findings and constraints: Uncertainty remains about how baseline CD8+ expansion links to response, with one nonresponder.

The CDR3 spans 13 residues. V was trimmed by 6 bases and J by 2 bases, leaving 8 bases between them. CDR1 is MNHNY, CDR2 SVGAGI, per germline (reference sequence). Treatment: oral pan-JAK inhibitor, 5-10 mg twice daily. Researchers gathered lesional scalp punch biopsies and peripheral blood from patients with alopecia areata. This receptor was obtained from a human donor with alopecia areata. The chain employs TRBV6-6 and TRBJ1-5; D is possibly TRBD1 (6 bases). The sequences come from CD4+ T cells sorted from blood, collected at week 4, from a patient treated with tofacitinib. Written as DNA, the CDR3 is TGTGCCAGCAGCGGGGGGCGCAATCAGCCCCAGCATTTT. Translated: CASSGGRNQPQHF.